One sample yielded the 27 T cell receptor beta chains listed below, sequenced in a study of shared clonotypes between healthy human individuals. Measured with immunoSEQ multiplex PCR; TCRdb has only the in-frame clones, and not every one. The sample carries 2,500,000 or so clones, roughly 93% recorded once. The sample taken for sequencing was naive CD4+ T cells from PBMCs. Noted subset: CD45RA+ positively selected. The receptors derive from a young man in good health. Some clones in this sample may be carry-over from other donors' samples.

This sequence joins TRBV18 and TRBJ2-3, with 8 nucleotides matching TRBD2. The junction had 6 bases not matched to a gene; V was cut back by 3 bases and J by 1 base. This CDR3 comprises 16 residues. Germline V gene sequence: CDR1 KGHSH, CDR2 LQKENI. The CDR3 DNA reads as TGTGCCAGCTCACCTCAGCGGGAGCGGGGCACAGATACGCAGTATTTT. It codes for CASSPQRERGTDTQYF. The full variable domain, in which reference TRBV18 and TRBJ2-3 provide the parts outside the CDR3, is NAGVMQNPRHLVRRRGQEARLRCSPMKGHSHVYWYRQLPEEGLKFMVYLQKENIIDESGMPKERFSAEFPKEGPSILRIQQVVRGDSAAYFCASSPQRERGTDTQYFGPGTRLTVL.

Points on this clone: Other DNA sequences of this sample code for an identical CDR3. The rearrangement links TRBV7-9 to TRBJ2-3; the D is unclear. The V gene lost 3 bases and the J gene lost 6 bases, with 4 bases spanning the gap. The CDR3 runs to 11 residues. Germline V gene lookup returns CDR1 SEHNR and CDR2 FQNEAQ (reference sequence). The CDR3 coding sequence is TGTGCCAGCAGCTTTACGGATACGCAGTATTTT. Translation: CASSFTDTQYF.

The chain carries TRBV14 and TRBJ2-5; no clear D gene. There are 13 residues in the CDR3. The V end was cut by 3 bases, the J end by 2 bases, with 7 bases between. CDR1 and CDR2 from the germline V gene are SGHDN and FVKESK. The DNA of the CDR3 is TGTGCCAGCAGCCATAAGGATCAAGAGACCCAGTACTTC. It codes for CASSHKDQETQYF. Full variable domain (remainder filled in from reference TRBV14 and TRBJ2-5): EAGVTQFPSHSVIEKGQTVTLRCDPISGHDNLYWYRRVMGKEIKFLLHFVKESKQDESGMPNNRFLAERTGGTYSTLKVQPAELEDSGVYFCASSHKDQETQYFGPGTRLLVL.

The chain combines TRBV11-2 with TRBJ2-3; D may be TRBD2 (6 bases). The V and J ends lost 4 bases and 0 bases respectively, with 14 bases between them. The CDR3 runs 16 residues. The germline V gene has CDR1 SGHAT and CDR2 FQNNGV. CDR3 sequence (DNA): TGTGCCAGCAGCTACCCCCCTGGGGGGAGCACAGATACGCAGTATTTT. It encodes CASSYPPGGSTDTQYF.

The chain combines TRBV28 with TRBJ1-2, with 7 bases aligning to TRBD1. This CDR3 has 18 residues. Germline CDR1 is MDHEN and CDR2 is SYDVKM. V gave up 1 base and J gave up 1 base; unmatched junction bases: 12. The chain's CDR3 is CASSLYYRDRAFNYGYTF. The CDR3 DNA reads TGTGCCAGCAGTTTATACTACAGGGACAGAGCCTTTAACTATGGCTACACCTTC.

The sample holds one count of this clone. Here the CDR3 DNA reads TGTGCCAGCAGTGAGGGGACTAGCGGGAATCGCAATGAGCAGTTCTTC. Its translation: CASSEGTSGNRNEQFF. This chain links TRBV2 with TRBJ2-1; 13 nucleotides align to TRBD2. Germline V gene lookup returns CDR1 SNHLY and CDR2 FYNNEI. V was pared by 3 bases and J by 6 bases, with 5 bases of the junction left unmatched. The CDR3 is 16 residues long.

This chain uses TRBV7-2 with TRBJ2-3; TRBD2 is a possible D gene (5 bases). Germline V gene lookup returns CDR1 SGHTA and CDR2 FQGNSA. This CDR3 comprises 14 residues. Trimming took off 3 bases at V and 11 bases at J, with 18 bases between the two ends. In DNA form, the CDR3 reads TGTGCCAGCAGCTTGGGAGTTTGGGATCGCAGGCAGTATTTT. Protein product: CASSLGVWDRRQYF.

This chain links TRBV27 with TRBJ2-2; the match to TRBD2 covers 16 bases. V was clipped by 5 bases and J by 5 bases; unmatched bases: 11. Germline V gene lookup returns CDR1 MNHEY and CDR2 SMNVEV (reference sequence). There are 19 residues in the CDR3. CDR3 sequence reads: CASSHPGLAGGAGTGELFF. For the CDR3, the DNA is TGTGCCAGCAGTCATCCGGGACTAGCGGGAGGGGCGGGGACCGGGGAGCTGTTTTTT.

V usage is TRBV19 and J usage is TRBJ2-1; TRBD2 matches 10 bases. J lost 7 bases, V lost 3 bases, and 9 bases had no gene match. There are 16 residues in the CDR3. Germline V CDR1 and CDR2: LNHDA, SQIVND (reference sequence). For the CDR3, the DNA is TGTGCCAGTAGTATCTTTCTAGCGGGGGCAGAAAATGAGCAGTTCTTC. Translated, it gives CASSIFLAGAENEQFF.

The chain is built from TRBV10-3 and TRBJ1-1; D is perhaps TRBD1 (6 bases). Germline V gives CDR1 ENHRY, CDR2 SYGVKD. The CDR3 runs to 12 residues. Trimming stripped 11 bases from V and 6 bases from J, with 16 bases between. CDR3 nucleotide sequence: TGTGCCGTTTCGGGGGCCCGGGCTGAAGCTTTCTTT. Translating gives CAVSGARAEAFF.

The sample holds one count of this clone. The V gene is TRBV10-3, the J gene TRBJ2-1, with D unclear. The germline V and J ends were trimmed by 4 bases and 7 bases, with 8 bases remaining between them. The CDR3 contains 12 residues. Germline V gene lookup returns CDR1 ENHRY and CDR2 SYGVKD. CDR3 sequence: CAISAAGNEQFF. The CDR3 DNA follows: TGTGCCATCAGTGCTGCCGGTAATGAGCAGTTCTTC.

This rearrangement joins TRBV6-5 to TRBJ2-7; D is ambiguous. V was shortened by 7 bases and J by 0 bases, with 10 bases between the two germline ends. The CDR3 extends over 13 amino acids. The germline CDR1 and CDR2 sequences are MNHEY and SVGAGI. As DNA, the CDR3 is TGTGCCAGCAAGCAGGCCAGCTCCTACGAGCAGTACTTC. Translation gives CASKQASSYEQYF.

This clone is a singleton in its sample. This chain joins TRBV28 and TRBJ2-1; either TRBD1 or TRBD2 may fit D (5 bases each). This CDR3 is 16 amino acids long. Germline values: CDR1 MDHEN, CDR2 SYDVKM. Trimming left V 8 bases short and J 4 bases short, with 21 bases between. For the CDR3, the DNA is TGTGCCAGCGGGACGGCCTCAGGGTTGGGGTACAATGAGCAGTTCTTC. Translated, it gives CASGTASGLGYNEQFF.

The rearrangement uses TRBV9 and TRBJ2-1; 11 positions agree with TRBD2. From germline, CDR1 is SGDLS and CDR2 YYNGEE. The CDR3 spans 16 residues. V shed 4 bases and J 1 base; nucleotides not matched to a gene: 4. The CDR3 loop reads CASSTLAGGSYNEQFF. CDR3 bases: TGTGCCAGCAGCACCTTAGCGGGAGGGTCCTACAATGAGCAGTTCTTC.

This sequence joins TRBV2 and TRBJ2-3; perhaps TRBD2 as D (5 bases). The CDR3 has 12 amino acids. Germline lookup yields CDR1 SNHLY and CDR2 FYNNEI. Trimming removed 6 bases at V and 6 bases at J, with 10 bases between. CDR3 sequence reads: CASRLESDTQYF. CDR3 bases: TGTGCCAGCAGACTAGAGTCGGATACGCAGTATTTT.

The chain couples TRBV5-1 to TRBJ1-2; TRBD1 might be the D (5 bases). Germline V lookup: CDR1 SGHRS, CDR2 YFSETQ. V was cut by 4 bases and J by 0 bases, with 13 bases left in between. The CDR3 runs 15 residues. The CDR3, as DNA: TGCGCCAGCAGCGTTGACAGATTTTCTAACTATGGCTACACCTTC. Its translation is CASSVDRFSNYGYTF.

About this clone: At one end the junction does not follow the germline gene, possibly because of a read error. The chain links TRBV2 to TRBJ2-1, with TRBD1 matching over 8 bases. This CDR3 has 14 residues. In germline, CDR1 is SNHLY, CDR2 FYNNEI. This CDR3 is CASSVAGGPNQQFF. Written as DNA, the CDR3 is TGTGCCAGCAGTGTTGCAGGGGGCCCCAATCAGCAGTTCTTC. Full variable domain (outside the CDR3, taken from reference TRBV2 and TRBJ2-1): EPEVTQTPSHQVTQMGQEVILRCVPISNHLYFYWYRQILGQKVEFLVSFYNNEISEKSEIFDDQFSVERPDGSNFTLKIRSTKLEDSAMYFCASSVAGGPNQQFFGPGTRLTVL.

This clone has just one count. This chain's CDR3 is CASSLIGIANYGYTF. In nucleotides, the CDR3 is TGTGCCAGCAGCTTAATCGGGATCGCTAACTATGGCTACACCTTC. The J gene is TRBJ1-2, the V gene TRBV11-2; D not resolved. The CDR3 is 15 residues long. Germline V CDR1 and CDR2: SGHAT, FQNNGV. The V end was cut by 2 bases, the J end by 0 bases, with 10 bases between.

The rearrangement links TRBV5-1 to TRBJ2-2; possibly TRBD1 for D (6 bases). Germline V gives CDR1 SGHRS, CDR2 YFSETQ. Trimming took off 4 bases at V and 0 bases at J, with 13 bases between the two ends. The CDR3 consists of 16 residues. The CDR3 DNA reads as TGCGCCAGCAGCACCGGCAGGGGACCGAACACCGGGGAGCTGTTTTTT. This sequence encodes CASSTGRGPNTGELFF.

The CDR3 coding sequence is TGTGCCAGCAGCTTGGAGGGACTATACTACGAGCAGTACTTC. It specifies CASSLEGLYYEQYF. The chain combines TRBV5-5 with TRBJ2-7; 7 nucleotides line up with TRBD2. This CDR3 contains 14 residues. J gave up 3 bases and V 0 bases, and 3 bases lay outside the gene matches. Per the germline V gene, CDR1 is SGHKS and CDR2 is YYEKEE (reference sequence).

This chain links TRBV6-5 with TRBJ2-1, with 11 bases lining up with TRBD2. The CDR3 totals 14 residues. J gave up 9 bases and V 8 bases, and 9 bases lay outside the gene matches. CDR1 is MNHEY and CDR2 is SVGAGI in the germline V gene. The CDR3 reads CASAEASGRPEQFF. The CDR3 DNA reads TGTGCCAGCGCCGAGGCTAGCGGGAGGCCTGAGCAGTTCTTC.

The chain uses TRBV6-1 and TRBJ2-3, with D possibly being TRBD2 (5 bases). Trimming took off 4 bases at V and 3 bases at J, with 11 bases between the two ends. The CDR3 has 14 residues. CDR1 is MNHNS, CDR2 SASEGT, per germline. CDR3 sequence (DNA): TGTGCCAGCAGTGGGGGAACTAGAACAGATACGCAGTATTTT. Its translation: CASSGGTRTDTQYF.

As for this clone: Distinct nucleotide sequences in the sample also encode this CDR3. This chain links TRBV5-1 with TRBJ1-1; 8 bases are a match to TRBD1. This CDR3 comprises 14 residues. Trimming removed 0 bases from V and 8 bases from J; junction bases left unmatched: 6. Germline lookup yields CDR1 SGHRS and CDR2 YFSETQ. DNA of the CDR3: TGCGCCAGCAGCTTGGTTCAGGGGGCAGGGGAAGCTTTCTTT. This translates into CASSLVQGAGEAFF.

Worth noting for this clone: The same CDR3 also results from other DNA sequences found in this sample. The chain joins TRBV7-3 to TRBJ2-1; TRBD1 is a possible D gene (5 bases). Germline-derived CDR1 and CDR2 are SGHTA and FQGTGA. The CDR3 runs to 12 residues. Trimming pared 4 bases from V and 9 bases from J, leaving 10 bases between. In DNA form, the CDR3 reads TGTGCCAGCAGCTCTCAGGGTGGTGAGCAGTTCTTC. Its translation: CASSSQGGEQFF. Full variable domain (missing parts from reference TRBV7-3 and TRBJ2-1): GAGVSQTPSNKVTEKGKYVELRCDPISGHTALYWYRQSLGQGPEFLIYFQGTGAADDSGLPNDRFFAVRPEGSVSTLKIQRTERGDSAVYLCASSSQGGEQFFGPGTRLTVL.

The gene calls are TRBV11-2 and TRBJ2-7; TRBD2 might be the D (5 bases). V gave up 2 bases and J gave up 1 base, with 6 bases separating them. This CDR3 is built from 13 residues. Germline V CDR1 and CDR2: SGHAT, FQNNGV. CDR3 in amino acids: CASSLRGSYEQYF. Written as DNA, the CDR3 is TGTGCCAGCAGCTTACGAGGGTCCTACGAGCAGTACTTC. Filled out from reference TRBV11-2 and TRBJ2-7, the complete variable domain reads EAGVAQSPRYKIIEKRQSVAFWCNPISGHATLYWYQQILGQGPKLLIQFQNNGVVDDSQLPKDRFSAERLKGVDSTLKIQPAKLEDSAVYLCASSLRGSYEQYFGPGTRLTVT.

The V and J genes are TRBV15 and TRBJ1-1, with D unclear. V was clipped by 8 bases and J by 0 bases, with 13 bases between them. Germline assignment: CDR1 LNHNV and CDR2 YYDKDF (reference sequence). The CDR3 extends over 14 amino acids. For the CDR3, the DNA is TGTGCCACCCAACCGCGGGTTTTGAACACTGAAGCTTTCTTT. It encodes CATQPRVLNTEAFF.

This chain links TRBV15 with TRBJ2-5, with 7 bases aligning to TRBD1. The J segment lost 6 bases and the V segment lost 0 bases, leaving 7 bases of the junction unmatched. The CDR3 runs to 15 residues. Germline V lookup: CDR1 LNHNV, CDR2 YYDKDF (reference sequence). CDR3 region: CATSRDKGGTKTQYF. In DNA form, the CDR3 reads TGTGCCACCAGCAGAGATAAAGGGGGCACGAAGACCCAGTACTTC.